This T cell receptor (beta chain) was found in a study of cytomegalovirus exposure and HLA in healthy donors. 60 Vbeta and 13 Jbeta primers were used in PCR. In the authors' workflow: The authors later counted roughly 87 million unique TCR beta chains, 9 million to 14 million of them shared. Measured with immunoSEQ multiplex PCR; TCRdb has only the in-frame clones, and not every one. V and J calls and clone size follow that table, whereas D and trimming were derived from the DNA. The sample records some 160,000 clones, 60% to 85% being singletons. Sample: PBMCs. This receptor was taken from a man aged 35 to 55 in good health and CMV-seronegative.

CDR3 DNA: TGTGCCAGCAGTGAGAAACGAGCGGGAGGGAACAATGAGCAGTTCTTC. Its translation is CASSEKRAGGNNEQFF. V usage is TRBV25-1 and J usage is TRBJ2-1; 10 positions agree with TRBD2. The CDR3 loop spans 16 amino acids. V shed 3 bases, J shed 5 bases, and the junction held 7 bases outside the gene matches. Germline assignment: CDR1 MGHDK and CDR2 SYGVNS. The full variable domain, completed using reference TRBV25-1 and TRBJ2-1, is EADIYQTPRYLVIGTGKKITLECSQTMGHDKMYWYQQDPGMELHLIHYSYGVNSTEKGDLSSESTVSRIRTEHFPLTLESARPSHTSQYLCASSEKRAGGNNEQFFGPGTRLTVL.